This paragraph covers one T cell receptor (beta chain) sequence. Its target is not known. The study ran its PCR with 60 Vbeta and 13 Jbeta primers. TCRdb's table, derived via immunoSEQ multiplex PCR, lists solely in-frame clones and lacks some. The data hold more than 150,000 clones, with roughly 75% observed a single time. The germline CDR1 and CDR2 sequences are LNHDA and SQIVND (reference sequence). CDR3 length equals 15 residues. The ends were cut back, 3 bases at V and 2 bases at J, with 11 bases in the middle. The data originate from a study of cytomegalovirus exposure and HLA in healthy donors. Findings and limits, study-wide: The authors confirmed in vitro that three CMV-associated chains were specific for CMV antigens. The classifier reportedly diagnosed cytomegalovirus status with high sensitivity and specificity.

V is TRBV19 and J is TRBJ1-5, with D tentatively TRBD1 (6 bases). The sample was PBMCs. The TCR comes from a woman in her twenties or thirties in good health and CMV-seronegative. This CDR3 is CASSIDHRGNQPQHF. The CDR3 DNA sequence: TGTGCCAGTAGTATCGATCACAGGGGCAATCAGCCCCAGCATTTT.